This T cell receptor (beta chain) comes out of a study of blood T cell repertoires in COVID-19. Trimming cost V 5 bases and J 5 bases; bases outside gene matches: 10. Looked up from germline, CDR1 is SGHVS and CDR2 is FNYEAQ. The CDR3 sequence is 17 residues long. This table comes from immunoSEQ multiplex PCR, and its TCRdb copy is limited to in-frame clones, with some not included. This table has 200,000 to 250,000 clones, 70% to 90% appearing once. The TCR comes from a man aged 18 to 30 with active or convalescent COVID-19. The chain couples TRBV7-6 to TRBJ2-5; the match to TRBD2 covers 14 bases. Source material: peripheral blood. The CDR3 loop is CASSGLAGGLPGETQYF. The CDR3 region has the DNA TGTGCCAGCAGCGGACTAGCGGGAGGATTACCGGGGGAGACCCAGTACTTC.